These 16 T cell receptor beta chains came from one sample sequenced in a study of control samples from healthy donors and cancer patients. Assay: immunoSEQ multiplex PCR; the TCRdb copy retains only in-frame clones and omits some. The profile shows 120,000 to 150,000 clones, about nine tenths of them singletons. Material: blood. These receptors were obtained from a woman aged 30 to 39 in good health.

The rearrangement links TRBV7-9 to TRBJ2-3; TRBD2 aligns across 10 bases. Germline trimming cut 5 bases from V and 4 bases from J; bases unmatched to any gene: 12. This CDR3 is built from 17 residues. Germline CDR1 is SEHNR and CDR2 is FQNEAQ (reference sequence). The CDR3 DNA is TGTGCCAGCAGCGAGTCGGCGATAGCGGGAGGCCCAGATACGCAGTATTTT. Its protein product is CASSESAIAGGPDTQYF.

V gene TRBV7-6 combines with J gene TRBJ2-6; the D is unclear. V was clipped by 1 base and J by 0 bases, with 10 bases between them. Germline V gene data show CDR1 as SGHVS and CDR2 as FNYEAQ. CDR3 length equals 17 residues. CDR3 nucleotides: TGTGCCAGCAGCTTAGGATTATCGGGCTCTGGGGCCAACGTCCTGACTTTC. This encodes CASSLGLSGSGANVLTF.

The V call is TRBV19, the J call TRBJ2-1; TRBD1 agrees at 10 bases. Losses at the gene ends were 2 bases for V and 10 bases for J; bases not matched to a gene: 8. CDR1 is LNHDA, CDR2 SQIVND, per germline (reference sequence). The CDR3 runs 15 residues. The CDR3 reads CASSIQGTGDAEQFF. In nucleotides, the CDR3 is TGTGCCAGTAGTATACAAGGGACAGGGGACGCGGAGCAGTTCTTC. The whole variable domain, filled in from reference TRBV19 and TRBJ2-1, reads DGGITQSPKYLFRKEGQNVTLSCEQNLNHDAMYWYRQDPGQGLRLIYYSQIVNDFQKGDIAEGYSVSREKKESFPLTVTSAQKNPTAFYLCASSIQGTGDAEQFFGPGTRLTVL.

The CDR3 DNA reads TGTGCCAGCAGCCCACTTACAGGGGTAGTCTCTGGGGCCAACGTCCTGACTTTC. It is translated as CASSPLTGVVSGANVLTF. The chain joins TRBV14 to TRBJ2-6, with 7 bases lining up with TRBD1. V was clipped by 4 bases and J by 0 bases; unmatched bases: 9. The CDR3 loop spans 18 amino acids. Germline assignment: CDR1 SGHDN and CDR2 FVKESK.

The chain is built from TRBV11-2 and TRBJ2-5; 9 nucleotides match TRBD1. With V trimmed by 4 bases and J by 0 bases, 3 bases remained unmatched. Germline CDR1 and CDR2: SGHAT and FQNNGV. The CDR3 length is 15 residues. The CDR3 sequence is CASSSDRGYQETQYF. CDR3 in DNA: TGTGCCAGCAGCTCTGACAGGGGGTACCAAGAGACCCAGTACTTC.

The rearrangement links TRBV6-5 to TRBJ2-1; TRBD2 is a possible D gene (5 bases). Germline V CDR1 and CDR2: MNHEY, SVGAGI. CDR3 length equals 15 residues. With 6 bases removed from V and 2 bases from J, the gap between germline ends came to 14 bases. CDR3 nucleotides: TGTGCCAGCAGCCGAGAGGACTTGGCCTACAATGAGCAGTTCTTC. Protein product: CASSREDLAYNEQFF.

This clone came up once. In nucleotides, the CDR3 is TGTGCCAGTAGTATAGGGCGTCAGATTAATCAGCCCCAGCATTTT. It codes for CASSIGRQINQPQHF. The chain carries TRBV19 and TRBJ1-5; no clear D gene. V was cut by 1 base and J by 4 bases, with 11 bases left in between. Germline V gene sequence: CDR1 LNHDA, CDR2 SQIVND (reference sequence). CDR3 length: 15 amino acids.

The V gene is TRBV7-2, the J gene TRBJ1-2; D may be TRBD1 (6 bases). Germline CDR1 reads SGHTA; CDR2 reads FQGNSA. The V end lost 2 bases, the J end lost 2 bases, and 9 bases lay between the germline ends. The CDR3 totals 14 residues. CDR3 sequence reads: CASSLNRANYGYTF. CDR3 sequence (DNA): TGTGCCAGCAGCTTAAACAGGGCGAACTATGGCTACACCTTC. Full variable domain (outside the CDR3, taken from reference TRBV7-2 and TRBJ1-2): GAGVSQSPSNKVTEKGKDVELRCDPISGHTALYWYRQSLGQGLEFLIYFQGNSAPDKSGLPSDRFSAERTGGSVSTLTIQRTQQEDSAVYLCASSLNRANYGYTFGSGTRLTVV.

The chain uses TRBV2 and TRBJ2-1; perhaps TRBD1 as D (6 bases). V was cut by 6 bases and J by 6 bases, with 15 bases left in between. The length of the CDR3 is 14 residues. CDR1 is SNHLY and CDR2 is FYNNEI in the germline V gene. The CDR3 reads CASRGYQQGNEQFF. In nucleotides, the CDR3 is TGTGCCAGCAGAGGATATCAACAGGGCAATGAGCAGTTCTTC.

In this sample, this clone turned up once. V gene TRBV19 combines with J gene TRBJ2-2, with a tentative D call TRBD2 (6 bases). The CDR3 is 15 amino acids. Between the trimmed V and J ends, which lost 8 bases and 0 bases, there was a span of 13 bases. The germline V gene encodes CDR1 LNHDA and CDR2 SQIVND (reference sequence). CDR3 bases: TGTGCCAGTTGGCGGGGAGACTCGAACACCGGGGAGCTGTTTTTT. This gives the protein CASWRGDSNTGELFF.

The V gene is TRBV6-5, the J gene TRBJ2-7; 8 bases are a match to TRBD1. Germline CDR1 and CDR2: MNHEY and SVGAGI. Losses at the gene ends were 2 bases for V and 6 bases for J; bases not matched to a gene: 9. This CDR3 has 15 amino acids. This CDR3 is CASSYKPGGAAEQYF. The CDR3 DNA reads TGTGCCAGCAGTTACAAACCAGGGGGCGCGGCCGAGCAGTACTTC.

The CDR3 nucleotides are TGTGCCAGCAGTTTAGAAGCATCTGAAGCTTTCTTT. Its protein is CASSLEASEAFF. The chain is built from TRBV28 and TRBJ1-1; D is ambiguous. V lost 2 bases, J lost 6 bases, and 7 bases lay in between. The CDR3 contains 12 residues. Looked up from germline, CDR1 is MDHEN and CDR2 is SYDVKM.

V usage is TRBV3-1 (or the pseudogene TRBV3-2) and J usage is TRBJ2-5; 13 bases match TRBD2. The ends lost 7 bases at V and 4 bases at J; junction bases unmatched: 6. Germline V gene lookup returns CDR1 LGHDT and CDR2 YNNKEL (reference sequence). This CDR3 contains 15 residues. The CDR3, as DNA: TGTGCCAGCACACTACTAGCGGGAGGGGCAGAGACCCAGTACTTC. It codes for CASTLLAGGAETQYF.

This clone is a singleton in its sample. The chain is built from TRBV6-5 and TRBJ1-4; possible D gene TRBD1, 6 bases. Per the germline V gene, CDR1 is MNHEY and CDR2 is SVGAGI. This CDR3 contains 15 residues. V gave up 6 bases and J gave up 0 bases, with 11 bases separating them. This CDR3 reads CASRGWGPTNEKLFF. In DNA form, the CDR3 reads TGTGCCAGCAGAGGCTGGGGGCCAACTAATGAAAAACTGTTTTTT.

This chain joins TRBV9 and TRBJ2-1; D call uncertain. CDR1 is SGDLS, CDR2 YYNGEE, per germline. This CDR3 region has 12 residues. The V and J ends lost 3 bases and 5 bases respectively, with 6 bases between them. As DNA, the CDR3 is TGTGCCAGCAGCGCAGATAACAATGAGCAGTTCTTC. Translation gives CASSADNNEQFF.

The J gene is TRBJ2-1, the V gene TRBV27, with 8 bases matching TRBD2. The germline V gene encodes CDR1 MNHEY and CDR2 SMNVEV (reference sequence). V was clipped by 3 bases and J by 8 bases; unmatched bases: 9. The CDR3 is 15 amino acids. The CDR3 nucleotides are TGTGCCAGCAGTTTTATAAGGACTAGCTTCGATGAGCAGTTCTTC. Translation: CASSFIRTSFDEQFF.